These 5 T cell receptor beta chains were sequenced from one sample in a study of cytomegalovirus exposure and HLA in healthy donors. The method was immunoSEQ multiplex PCR; TCRdb's version includes in-frame clones alone and lacks a portion of them. In the table there are some 41,000 clones, 80% to 95% of which are singletons. Sequencing was carried out using PBMCs. These receptors all stem from a woman aged 18-29 years in good health and CMV-seronegative.

This clone is a singleton in its sample. This sequence joins TRBV6-4 and TRBJ2-3; TRBD2 aligns across 7 bases. J was trimmed by 4 bases and V by 3 bases; bases with no gene match: 7. Germline V gene data show CDR1 as MRHNA and CDR2 as SNTAGT. The CDR3 has 15 amino acids. DNA for the CDR3: TGTGCCAGCAGTGAATCGGGAGGAAGTGCAGATACGCAGTATTTT. This encodes CASSESGGSADTQYF.

This clone was recorded once. The chain combines TRBV14 with TRBJ2-6; 9 bases line up with TRBD1. This CDR3 region has 18 residues. The germline CDR1 and CDR2 sequences are SGHDN and FVKESK. V dropped 2 bases and J dropped 3; count of bases not matched to a gene: 8. This CDR3 reads CASSQTGTGFYGANVLTF. CDR3 nucleotide sequence: TGTGCCAGCAGCCAAACCGGGACAGGGTTTTATGGGGCCAACGTCCTGACTTTC.

V and J are TRBV6-1 and TRBJ1-4; D is perhaps TRBD1 (5 bases). V dropped 4 bases and J dropped 3 bases, with 12 bases sitting between them. The germline V gene encodes CDR1 MNHNS and CDR2 SASEGT. The CDR3 consists of 15 residues. The CDR3: CASSGRGQPNEKLFF. The CDR3 DNA reads as TGTGCCAGCAGTGGGCGTGGACAACCTAATGAAAAACTGTTTTTT.

V gene TRBV19 combines with J gene TRBJ2-2; 11 nucleotides agree with TRBD2. Germline CDR1 LNHDA, CDR2 SQIVND (reference sequence). CDR3 length equals 17 residues. Trimming at V came to 1 base and at J to 6 bases, leaving 7 bases not matched to a gene. The CDR3 bases are TGTGCCAGTAGTATAGGGGCTAGCGGGGGGCCGGCCGGGGAGCTGTTTTTT. Protein: CASSIGASGGPAGELFF.

The rearrangement links TRBV2 to TRBJ1-1; 9 nucleotides line up with TRBD1. The CDR3 covers 14 residues. J lost 1 base, V lost 7 bases, and 4 bases had no gene match. Germline CDR1 is SNHLY and CDR2 is FYNNEI. CDR3 sequence (DNA): TGTGCCAGCACCCCGGGACAGGGGAACACTGAAGCTTTCTTT. It yields the protein CASTPGQGNTEAFF. Together with reference TRBV2 and TRBJ1-1, the CDR3 gives the full variable domain: EPEVTQTPSHQVTQMGQEVILRCVPISNHLYFYWYRQILGQKVEFLVSFYNNEISEKSEIFDDQFSVERPDGSNFTLKIRSTKLEDSAMYFCASTPGQGNTEAFFGQGTRLTVV.